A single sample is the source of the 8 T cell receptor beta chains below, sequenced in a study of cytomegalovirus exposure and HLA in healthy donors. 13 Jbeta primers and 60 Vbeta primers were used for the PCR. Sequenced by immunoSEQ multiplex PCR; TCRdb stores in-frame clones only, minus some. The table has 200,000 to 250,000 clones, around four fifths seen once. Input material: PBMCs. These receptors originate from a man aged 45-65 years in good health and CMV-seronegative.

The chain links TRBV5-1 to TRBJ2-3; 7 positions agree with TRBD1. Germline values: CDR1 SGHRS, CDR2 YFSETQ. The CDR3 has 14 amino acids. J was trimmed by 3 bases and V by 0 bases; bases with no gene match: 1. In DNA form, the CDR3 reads TGCGCCAGCAGCTTGGAACAGGGGACAGATACGCAGTATTTT. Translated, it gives CASSLEQGTDTQYF.

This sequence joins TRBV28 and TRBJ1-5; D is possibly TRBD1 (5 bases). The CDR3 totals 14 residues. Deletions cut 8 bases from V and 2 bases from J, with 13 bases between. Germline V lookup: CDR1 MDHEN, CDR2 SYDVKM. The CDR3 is CASVRQKGNQPQHF. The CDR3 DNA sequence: TGTGCCAGCGTAAGACAGAAGGGCAATCAGCCCCAGCATTTT.

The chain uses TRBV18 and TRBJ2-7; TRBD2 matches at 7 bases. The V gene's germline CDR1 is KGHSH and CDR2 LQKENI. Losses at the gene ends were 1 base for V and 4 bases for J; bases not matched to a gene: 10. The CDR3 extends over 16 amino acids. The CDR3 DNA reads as TGTGCCAGCTCACCACAGGATGCGGGAGTGAAGTACGAGCAGTACTTC. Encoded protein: CASSPQDAGVKYEQYF.

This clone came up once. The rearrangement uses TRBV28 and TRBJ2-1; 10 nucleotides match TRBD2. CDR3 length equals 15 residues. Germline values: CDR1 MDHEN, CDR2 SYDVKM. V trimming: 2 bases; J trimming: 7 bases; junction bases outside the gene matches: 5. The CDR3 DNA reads TGTGCCAGCAGTTTACTAGCGGGAGTTGGGAATGAGCAGTTCTTC. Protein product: CASSLLAGVGNEQFF.

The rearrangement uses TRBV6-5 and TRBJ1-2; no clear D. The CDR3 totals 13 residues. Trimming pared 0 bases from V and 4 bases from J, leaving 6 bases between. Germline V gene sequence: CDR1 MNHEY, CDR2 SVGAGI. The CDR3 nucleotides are TGTGCCAGCAGTTACTCCCCGAGCTATGGCTACACCTTC. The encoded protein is CASSYSPSYGYTF.

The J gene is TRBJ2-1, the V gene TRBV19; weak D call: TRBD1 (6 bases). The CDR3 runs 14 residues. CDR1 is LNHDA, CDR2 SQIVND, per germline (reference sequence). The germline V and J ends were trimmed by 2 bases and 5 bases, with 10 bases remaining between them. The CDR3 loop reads CASSIRDTDNEQFF. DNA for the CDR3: TGTGCCAGTAGTATAAGGGACACAGACAATGAGCAGTTCTTC. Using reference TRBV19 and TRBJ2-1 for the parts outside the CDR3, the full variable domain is DGGITQSPKYLFRKEGQNVTLSCEQNLNHDAMYWYRQDPGQGLRLIYYSQIVNDFQKGDIAEGYSVSREKKESFPLTVTSAQKNPTAFYLCASSIRDTDNEQFFGPGTRLTVL.

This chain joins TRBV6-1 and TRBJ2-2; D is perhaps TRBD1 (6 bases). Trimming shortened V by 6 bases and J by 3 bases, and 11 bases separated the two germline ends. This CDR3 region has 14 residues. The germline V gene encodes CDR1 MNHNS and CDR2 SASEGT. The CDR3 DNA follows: TGTGCCAGCAGCAGATACAGGGACACCGGGGAGCTGTTTTTT. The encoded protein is CASSRYRDTGELFF.

The CDR3 nucleotides read TGTGCCAGCAGTTACTCACAGGGCCATCAGCCCCAGCATTTT. This encodes CASSYSQGHQPQHF. V is TRBV6-5 and J is TRBJ1-5; a weak D match, TRBD1 (6 bases). This CDR3 comprises 14 residues. Germline assignment: CDR1 MNHEY and CDR2 SVGAGI. V lost 0 bases and J lost 5, with 8 bases in between.